The 18 T cell receptor beta chains presented below share a single source sample, sequenced in a study of blood T cell repertoires in COVID-19. Produced via immunoSEQ multiplex PCR; TCRdb's table is partial and in-frame only. This repertoire shows about 13,000 clones, 65% to 90% found once; its top ten account for 25%. The sequencing sample was made of peripheral blood. Receptor source: a man aged 35 to 55 with active or convalescent COVID-19.

The CDR3 sequence: CASGTGGSGYEQYF. The CDR3 DNA sequence: TGTGCCAGCGGGACAGGGGGTAGCGGCTACGAGCAGTACTTC. V and J are TRBV28 and TRBJ2-7; 11 nucleotides agree with TRBD1. The germline V gene has CDR1 MDHEN and CDR2 SYDVKM. With 8 bases clipped from V and 3 bases from J, the junction kept 6 bases outside the gene matches. The CDR3 covers 14 residues.

The rearrangement uses TRBV29-1 and TRBJ2-2; D is unresolved. The CDR3 has 10 amino acids. Trimming pared 8 bases from V and 10 bases from J, leaving 11 bases between. From germline, CDR1 is SQVTM and CDR2 ANQGSEA. The DNA of the CDR3 is TGCAGCCCCCGGGTCGCGGAGCTGTTTTTT. Amino acid sequence: CSPRVAELFF.

The gene calls are TRBV6-5 and TRBJ2-2; perhaps TRBD1 as D (6 bases). The CDR3 runs to 16 residues. V lost 4 bases, J lost 4 bases, and 16 bases lay in between. Germline V gene data show CDR1 as MNHEY and CDR2 as SVGAGI. This CDR3 is CASSWASGAATGELFF. CDR3 coding DNA: TGTGCCAGCAGTTGGGCGTCAGGGGCCGCCACCGGGGAGCTGTTTTTT.

The chain has TRBV9 and TRBJ1-4; D might be TRBD1 (5 bases). CDR3 length equals 15 residues. CDR1 SGDLS and CDR2 YYNGEE come from the germline V gene. Trimming shortened V by 4 bases and J by 4 bases, and 14 bases separated the two germline ends. The CDR3 DNA reads TGTGCCAGCAGCAGGCGGGGCGAAATTAATGAAAAACTGTTTTTT. Its protein is CASSRRGEINEKLFF.

The rearrangement joins TRBV11-3 to TRBJ1-4; 10 bases align to TRBD1. The trim removed 5 bases at V and 5 bases at J, leaving 5 bases unmatched. The CDR3 sequence is 15 residues long. Germline assignment: CDR1 SGHNT and CDR2 YENEEA. CDR3 in amino acids: CASSLLGQGNEKLFF. The DNA of the CDR3 is TGTGCCAGCAGCCTCCTGGGACAGGGGAATGAAAAACTGTTTTTT.

The table lists this clone with a few counts. The J gene is TRBJ1-2, the V gene TRBV12-3 or TRBV12-4; the D gene is possibly TRBD1 (6 bases). Trimming shortened V by 3 bases and J by 13 bases, and 15 bases separated the two germline ends. This CDR3 spans 12 amino acids. The CDR3 region is CASSFGGSGSTF. Here the CDR3 DNA reads TGTGCCAGCAGTTTTGGGGGCTCGGGATCCACCTTC.

The chain couples TRBV29-1 to TRBJ2-5, with D possibly matching TRBD1 (6 bases). Trimming removed 3 bases at V and 2 bases at J, with 10 bases between. Per germline, CDR1 SQVTM and CDR2 ANQGSEA. This CDR3 contains 13 residues. CDR3 DNA: TGCAGCGTTGAGGGCACAGGGCAAGAGACCCAGTACTTC. Protein: CSVEGTGQETQYF. The entire variable domain, with the rest obtained from reference TRBV29-1 and TRBJ2-5, is as follows: SAVISQKPSRDICQRGTSLTIQCQVDSQVTMMFWYRQQPGQSLTLIATANQGSEATYESGFVIDKFPISRPNLTFSTLTVSNMSPEDSSIYLCSVEGTGQETQYFGPGTRLLVL.

The chain uses TRBV28 and TRBJ1-1, with 9 bases identical to TRBD1. The germline V gene has CDR1 MDHEN and CDR2 SYDVKM. This CDR3 comprises 15 residues. V was clipped by 4 bases and J by 7 bases; unmatched bases: 10. The CDR3 region has the DNA TGTGCCAGCAGTTCATCGGGACAGGGAATGGTTGAAGCTTTCTTT. Its protein product is CASSSSGQGMVEAFF.

The CDR3 loop reads CASSLSGSEAFF. For the CDR3, the DNA is TGTGCCAGCAGCTTGAGCGGGTCTGAAGCTTTCTTT. The chain uses TRBV11-3 and TRBJ1-1; D not certain. The V end was cut by 3 bases, the J end by 6 bases, with 8 bases between. Germline CDR1 and CDR2: SGHNT and YENEEA. The CDR3 is made up of 12 amino acids.

This clone was observed once. The J gene is TRBJ2-2, the V gene TRBV4-1; D might be TRBD1 (6 bases). Germline-derived CDR1 and CDR2 are MGHRA and YSYEKL. V was pared by 0 bases and J by 1 base, with 9 bases between. The CDR3 is made up of 16 amino acids. CDR3 amino acids: CASSQDTGRNTGELFF. The DNA for the CDR3 is TGCGCCAGCAGCCAAGACACAGGGCGGAACACCGGGGAGCTGTTTTTT.

This clone came up a few times. The chain uses TRBV5-1 and TRBJ2-7, with 7 bases aligning to TRBD1. This CDR3 contains 14 residues. Trimming at V came to 4 bases and at J to 2 bases, leaving 6 bases not matched to a gene. CDR1 SGHRS and CDR2 YFSETQ come from the germline V gene. The CDR3 region is CASSTGQAAYEQYF. CDR3 nucleotides: TGCGCCAGCAGCACCGGACAGGCCGCCTACGAGCAGTACTTC. Using reference TRBV5-1 and TRBJ2-7 for the parts outside the CDR3, the full variable domain is KAGVTQTPRYLIKTRGQQVTLSCSPISGHRSVSWYQQTPGQGLQFLFEYFSETQRNKGNFPGRFSGRQFSNSRSEMNVSTLELGDSALYLCASSTGQAAYEQYFGPGTRLTVT.

The genes are TRBV6-2 or TRBV6-3 and TRBJ2-7, with 7 bases identical to TRBD1. Germline V CDR1 and CDR2: MNHEY, SVGEGT. V gave up 5 bases and J gave up 3 bases; unmatched junction bases: 4. The CDR3 sequence is 13 residues long. In nucleotides, the CDR3 is TGTGCCAGCAGTCGACAGGGCATCTACGAGCAGTACTTC. This sequence encodes CASSRQGIYEQYF.

The CDR3 DNA sequence: TGTGCCAGCAGGGCCGGGACTAGCTCCTACGAGCAGTACTTC. Amino acid sequence: CASRAGTSSYEQYF. This chain links TRBV2 with TRBJ2-7; 8 nucleotides match TRBD2. The length of the CDR3 is 14 residues. Germline V gene sequence: CDR1 SNHLY, CDR2 FYNNEI. Trimming removed 6 bases from V and 0 bases from J; junction bases left unmatched: 4.

V gene TRBV24-1 combines with J gene TRBJ2-1, with 9 bases lining up with TRBD1. The CDR3 loop spans 16 amino acids. Unmatched junction bases numbered 7, after V lost 3 bases and J lost 5 bases. Germline V gene sequence: CDR1 KGHDR, CDR2 SFDVKD. CDR3: CATSDITGGDHNEQFF. The CDR3 DNA sequence: TGTGCCACCAGTGATATTACAGGGGGCGACCACAATGAGCAGTTCTTC.

The chain has TRBV3-1 (or the pseudogene TRBV3-2) and TRBJ1-2; a possible D gene is TRBD1 (5 bases). V lost 0 bases, J lost 8 bases, and 16 bases lay in between. CDR3 size: 15 residues. The germline CDR1 and CDR2 sequences are LGHDT and YNNKEL (reference sequence). CDR3 protein: CASSQETGSAGGYTF. The CDR3 region has the DNA TGTGCCAGCAGCCAAGAAACAGGATCTGCGGGGGGCTACACCTTC.

V and J are TRBV7-9 and TRBJ2-1; TRBD2 aligns across 10 bases. CDR3 length: 17 residues. Germline values: CDR1 SEHNR, CDR2 FQNEAQ (reference sequence). J was trimmed by 5 bases and V by 1 base; bases with no gene match: 8. CDR3 sequence (DNA): TGTGCCAGCAGCTTAGTCGGGACTAGCGACTTAGACAATGAGCAGTTCTTC. Protein sequence: CASSLVGTSDLDNEQFF.

The chain joins TRBV4-3 to TRBJ2-1, with D tentatively TRBD2 (6 bases). Germline V lookup: CDR1 LGHNA, CDR2 YSLEER. This CDR3 has 16 residues. Between the trimmed V and J ends, which lost 3 bases and 7 bases, there was a span of 19 bases. The CDR3 loop is CASSQGLGGFANEQFF. The CDR3 DNA follows: TGCGCCAGCAGCCAGGGACTCGGGGGTTTCGCGAATGAGCAGTTCTTC.

This chain joins TRBV5-5 and TRBJ1-1; the match to TRBD1 covers 8 bases. The germline V gene has CDR1 SGHKS and CDR2 YYEKEE (reference sequence). V gave up 4 bases and J gave up 1 base; unmatched junction bases: 12. The CDR3 consists of 17 residues. CDR3: CASSPWGRTGKNTEAFF. The CDR3 nucleotides are TGTGCCAGCAGCCCCTGGGGGCGGACAGGGAAGAACACTGAAGCTTTCTTT.